These T cell receptor beta chains were read from a single sample in a study of blood T cell repertoires in COVID-19. Here immunoSEQ multiplex PCR was the method, and the copy in TCRdb shows in-frame clones only, minus some. Of some 380,000 clones in the sample, 70% to 90% were seen once. The material sequenced was PBMCs or T cells enriched from blood (not recorded which). All receptors derive from a man between 25 and 39 years old who had recovered from COVID-19. CDR3s include the opening cysteine and the closing phenylalanine or tryptophan. A D gene is named only where the DNA matches it firmly. Clone size appears in some rows only: once, few, many, or a class for an expanded clone.

>TRBV6-5|-|-|TRBJ1-6
TGTGCCAGCAGTTTTGACGGGGATTATAATTCACCCCTCCACTTT
CASSFDGDYNSPLHF
>TRBV5-1|TRBD2|-|TRBJ2-7
TGCGCCAGCAGCGGGAGGGGACGGTTATACGAGCAGTACTTC
CASSGRGRLYEQYF
>TRBV28|TRBD1|-|TRBJ2-1
TGTGCCAGCAGCTCCGGGACAGGGGATTACAATGAGCAGTTCTTC
CASSSGTGDYNEQFF
>TRBV19|TRBD1|-|TRBJ1-2
TGTGCCAGTAGTTTCAGGGGGAACTATGGCTACACCTTC
CASSFRGNYGYTF
>TRBV4-2|TRBD1|-|TRBJ1-4
TGTGCCAGCAGCCAAGGGACAGGTGAAAAACTGTTTTTT
CASSQGTGEKLFF
>TRBV9|-|-|TRBJ1-5
TGTGCCAGCAACGGGGGTGGCAATCAGCCCCAGCATTTT
CASNGGGNQPQHF
>TRBV30|-|-|TRBJ2-7
TGTGCCTGGAGTGTTAGCCAGACCTACGAGCAGTACTTC
CAWSVSQTYEQYF
>TRBV27|TRBD1|-|TRBJ2-5
TGTGCCAGCAGTTTATCGGCCGCATCCGGGACAGTGTGGGAGACCCAGTACTTC
CASSLSAASGTVWETQYF
>TRBV15|-|few|TRBJ1-2
TGTGCCACCAGCAGAGAGACACTAGGCAGCTATGGCTACACCTTC
CATSRETLGSYGYTF
>TRBV27|TRBD2|-|TRBJ2-3
TGTGCCAGCAGTCTTGGGCTACGGGGGGGCCGTAGAAGCACAGATACGCAGTATTTT
CASSLGLRGGRRSTDTQYF
>TRBV14|TRBD1|-|TRBJ2-7
TGTGCCAGCAGCCAATTCAGGGGGCGCGGCGAGCAGTACTTC
CASSQFRGRGEQYF
>TRBV15|-|-|TRBJ1-5
TGTGCCACCAGCAGAGCCAGGTCGAGCAATCAGCCCCAGCATTTT
CATSRARSSNQPQHF
>TRBV20-1|-|once|TRBJ2-1
TGCAGTGCTAGTTGGAGGTCGGGTTGGTTGGGTGAGCAGTTCTTC
CSASWRSGWLGEQFF
>TRBV21-1|-|-|TRBJ2-3
TGTGCCAGCAGCAAAGGGGAGGGGGGGCACCCAGATACGCAGTATTTT
CASSKGEGGHPDTQYF
>TRBV18|-|-|TRBJ1-2
TGTGCCAGCTCACCAACCGGGACACCCGGGGCCCTCTATGGCTACACCTTC
CASSPTGTPGALYGYTF
>TRBV9|-|-|TRBJ2-3
TGTGCCAGCAGCGTAGGTGACTTCACAGATACGCAGTATTTT
CASSVGDFTDTQYF
>TRBV6-5|-|-|TRBJ2-5
TGTGCCAGCAGTTATACAGTCCTCCAAGAGACCCAGTACTTC
CASSYTVLQETQYF
>TRBV9|-|-|TRBJ2-3
TGTGCCAGCAGCGCAATAGGACAGAGCACAGATACGCAGTATTTT
CASSAIGQSTDTQYF
>TRBV3-1/TRBV3-2|-|-|TRBJ2-2
TGTGCCAGCAGCCAAGGATCAGGGGGGACCGAAATTAGCACCGGGGAGCTGTTTTTT
CASSQGSGGTEISTGELFF
>TRBV30|-|-|TRBJ1-5
TGTGCCTGGAGTGTACGGGACAATCAGCCCCAGCATTTT
CAWSVRDNQPQHF
>TRBV6-5|TRBD1|-|TRBJ1-1
TGTGCCAGCAGTCCGGACAGGCGCGGTCTGACAGCTTTCTTT
CASSPDRRGLTAFF
>TRBV11-3|-|-|TRBJ1-3
TGTGCCAGCAGCCCGGGAGTAGGCTCTGGAAACACCATATATTTT
CASSPGVGSGNTIYF
>TRBV27|-|-|TRBJ2-1
TGTGCCAGCAGTCCGACTCCCAGGGCGACGCATGAGCAGTTCTTC
CASSPTPRATHEQFF
>TRBV7-9|-|-|TRBJ2-7
TGTGCCAGCAGCTTAGTTCACGGGGACGAGCAGTACTTC
CASSLVHGDEQYF
>TRBV7-2|TRBD2|-|TRBJ2-7
TGTGCCAGCAGCTTAGAGCGGGGGGGGCCTTACGAGCAGTACTTC
CASSLERGGPYEQYF
>TRBV30|-|-|TRBJ1-2
TGTGCCTGGAGAATAGACTATGGCTACACCTTC
CAWRIDYGYTF
>TRBV30|-|-|TRBJ1-2
TGTGCCTGGAGTGTTATCGGGAACTATGGCTACACCTTC
CAWSVIGNYGYTF
>TRBV18|-|-|TRBJ1-5
TGTGCCAGCTCACCTAGAATAGGGGGTCAGGAGCCCCAGCATTTT
CASSPRIGGQEPQHF
>TRBV4-1|TRBD1|-|TRBJ1-1
TGCGCCAGCAGCCAAGATGGACAGGGGGCTGATGAAGCTTTCTTT
CASSQDGQGADEAFF
>TRBV7-9|-|-|TRBJ2-5
TGTGCCAGCAGCCCCTCCGGGACTTCGTTCCACGGGACCCAGTACTTC
CASSPSGTSFHGTQYF
>TRBV12-3/TRBV12-4|-|-|TRBJ1-5
TGTGCCAGCAGTTTTGGGCAGGCCCAGCATTTT
CASSFGQAQHF
>TRBV15|TRBD1|-|TRBJ1-1
TGTGCCACCAGCAGACCCACAGGGGCTGACGGGACTGAAGCTTTCTTT
CATSRPTGADGTEAFF
>TRBV18|-|-|TRBJ1-5
TGTGCCAGCTCACAGGGGGGGGATCAGCCCCAGCATTTT
CASSQGGDQPQHF
>TRBV9|-|-|TRBJ2-3
TGTGCCAGCAGCGAACACACAGATACGCAGTATTTT
CASSEHTDTQYF
>TRBV12-1|-|-|TRBJ1-6
TGTGCCCGGGGGGTAGTATCTTCACCCCTCCACTTT
CARGVVSSPLHF
>TRBV9|-|-|TRBJ1-1
TGTGCCAGCAGTGAGGAGGGCCACACTGAAGCTTTCTTT
CASSEEGHTEAFF
>TRBV7-3|TRBD2|-|TRBJ2-3
TGTGCCAGCAGCTTAACCGGCGGGGGAGATACGCAGTATTTT
CASSLTGGGDTQYF
>TRBV27|TRBD1|-|TRBJ1-1
TGTGCCAGCAGTTTAGATCTCAGGGGGCCTGGCACTGAAGCTTTCTTT
CASSLDLRGPGTEAFF
>TRBV30|-|-|TRBJ2-1
TGTGCCTGGATTTCAATTGACAATGAGCAGTTCTTC
CAWISIDNEQFF
>TRBV27|-|-|TRBJ1-2
TGTGCCAGCAGTTTATCGGTAGCTAACTATGGCTACACCTTC
CASSLSVANYGYTF
>TRBV5-8|TRBD1|-|TRBJ1-4
TGTGCCAGCAGCGTCCCGGGACAGAATGAAAAACTGTTTTTT
CASSVPGQNEKLFF
>TRBV7-9|-|-|TRBJ1-1
TGTGCCAGCAGCCAGGGGCCTGAGAACACTGAAGCTTTCTTT
CASSQGPENTEAFF
>TRBV11-2|-|-|TRBJ1-3
TGTGCCAGCAGCTTAGATCGGACAGTTACTGGAAACACCATATATTTT
CASSLDRTVTGNTIYF
>TRBV4-1|TRBD1|-|TRBJ2-1
TGCGCCAGCAGCCAAGAGAGAGGGACAGGGGTCAATGAGCAGTTCTTC
CASSQERGTGVNEQFF
>TRBV6-6|-|-|TRBJ1-6
TGTGCCAGCAGGGATACAGGAAATAATTCACCCCTCCACTTT
CASRDTGNNSPLHF
>TRBV23-1|-|-|TRBJ1-2
TGCGCCAGCAGTCCCCTTGTAAGGGGCCTTTATGGCTACACCTTC
CASSPLVRGLYGYTF
>TRBV5-1|-|-|TRBJ2-7
TGCGCCAGCTCCGACAGGTCGAGCTCCTACGAGCAGTACTTC
CASSDRSSSYEQYF
>TRBV9|TRBD1|-|TRBJ2-5
TGTGCCAGCAGCAACAACAGGGGGGAAGAGACCCAGTACTTC
CASSNNRGEETQYF
>TRBV15|-|-|TRBJ1-4
TGTGCCACCAGCAGCCCGACAGGAAGTAATGAAAAACTGTTTTTT
CATSSPTGSNEKLFF
>TRBV7-9|TRBD1|-|TRBJ2-2
TGTGCCAGCAGCGACAGGGGGCAAACCGGGGAGCTGTTTTTT
CASSDRGQTGELFF
>TRBV12-3/TRBV12-4|-|-|TRBJ1-3
TGTGCCAGCAGCGCGACAGGTGGAAACACCATATATTTT
CASSATGGNTIYF
>TRBV30|-|-|TRBJ1-1
TGTGCCTGGAGCCCCAGTAACACTGAAGCTTTCTTT
CAWSPSNTEAFF
>TRBV19|-|-|TRBJ1-5
TGTGCCAGTAGTATGCAGGGGTATAGCAATCAGCCCCAGCATTTT
CASSMQGYSNQPQHF
>TRBV30|-|-|TRBJ1-6
TGTGCCTGGACGGGACTGGTGAGATCACCCCTCCACTTT
CAWTGLVRSPLHF
>TRBV14|-|-|TRBJ1-2
TGTGCCAGCAGCCAAAGGTTGACTGATGGCTACACCTTC
CASSQRLTDGYTF
>TRBV18|-|-|TRBJ1-3
TGTGCCAGCTCACCAATCCCCAACTCTGGAAACACCATATATTTT
CASSPIPNSGNTIYF
>TRBV10-3|-|-|TRBJ1-3
TGTGCCATCAGCCTAGGAGGGCCTGGAAACACCATATATTTT
CAISLGGPGNTIYF
>TRBV5-1|-|-|TRBJ1-2
TGCGCCAGCAGCTTGGATGCGGGCCTTTGGGGCTACACCTTC
CASSLDAGLWGYTF
>TRBV19|-|once|TRBJ1-5
TGTGCCAGTAGTATAACGTCAGGGAGCAATCAGCCCCAGCATTTT
CASSITSGSNQPQHF